This TCR beta chain appears in the sequencing data of a study of PD-1 blockade in classical Hodgkin lymphoma. Overall study results and limits: As was reported, newly diagnosed patients showed lower baseline TCR diversity than healthy donors did.

Sample time point: cycle 4 day 1 (C4D1), after 5 to 7 weeks of nivolumab. Following autologous stem cell transplantation, relapse occurred in every patient, and exposure to brentuximab vedotin varied. Remarks on this clone: Its antigen is unknown.

Germline CDR1 reads MDHEN; CDR2 reads SYDVKM. There are 18 residues in the CDR3. Trimming stripped 5 bases from V and 1 base from J, with 18 bases between. Libraries were prepared by immunoSEQ multiplex PCR; TCRdb keeps only in-frame clonotypes and omits some of them. The table has fewer than 55,000 clones, about three quarters seen once. Material: peripheral blood mononuclear cells (PBMCs), obtained before the fourth cycle of nivolumab. This chain links TRBV28 with TRBJ2-6; the D gene is possibly TRBD1 (6 bases). The origin of this receptor is a human donor with classical Hodgkin lymphoma. CDR3 DNA sequence: TGTGCCAGCAGTGCCCTACGGGGACACGGGTCTGGGGCCAACGTCCTGACTTTC. This encodes CASSALRGHGSGANVLTF. Complete variable domain (other parts from reference TRBV28 and TRBJ2-6): DVKVTQSSRYLVKRTGEKVFLECVQDMDHENMFWYRQDPGLGLRLIYFSYDVKMKEKGDIPEGYSVSREKKERFSLILESASTNQTSMYLCASSALRGHGSGANVLTFGAGSRLTVL.